A single T cell receptor beta chain is shown here with its context. This CDR3 is 15 amino acids long. Losses at the gene ends were 2 bases for V and 4 bases for J; bases not matched to a gene: 5. In germline, CDR1 is SGHTA, CDR2 FQGNSA. This specimen belongs to a study of blood T cell repertoires in COVID-19. Study at large: Spain, Italy and the United States supplied samples that represented acute and convalescent COVID-19. T cells, B-cell-depleted T cells, or PBMCs supplied cDNA or gDNA.

Authors' processing steps: Nucleated cell counts were estimated from reference gene primer amplification. Method: immunoSEQ multiplex PCR; TCRdb's copy keeps in-frame clones and lacks some. That table is the source of V, J and clone size, and D and trimming were worked out from the DNA. This sample carries some 220,000 clones, about three quarters of them seen once, and the ten largest clones take about 7%. The sequencing input was peripheral blood. This clonotype originated in a woman between 65 and 79 years old with acute or convalescent COVID-19. The chain recombines TRBV7-2 with TRBJ2-3; TRBD2 aligns across 8 bases. The CDR3 protein is CASSLMGLEADTQYF. The DNA of the CDR3 is TGTGCCAGCAGCTTAATGGGACTAGAGGCAGATACGCAGTATTTT.